This T cell receptor beta chain was profiled in a study of blood T cell repertoires in COVID-19. On the study more broadly: PBMCs, B-cell-depleted T cells, or T cells were the source of the cDNA or gDNA that made up the material.

In the original processing: Reference gene primer amplification gave estimated nucleated cell counts. The protocol was immunoSEQ multiplex PCR, while the TCRdb copy is restricted to in-frame clones and leaves out a portion. V, J and clone size derive from that table, while D and trimming were established from the DNA sequence. In the table there are around 130,000 clones, over 65% of which are singletons. Trimming took 7 bases from V and 9 from J, leaving 15 bases between them. This CDR3 is 12 amino acids long. The V gene is TRBV12-3 or TRBV12-4, the J gene TRBJ1-1, with unresolved D. This receptor was identified in a man over 45 with acute or convalescent COVID-19. Sequenced sample: peripheral blood. CDR3 sequence: CASTTRAGKAFF. Here the CDR3 DNA reads TGTGCCAGCACTACCCGGGCCGGGAAAGCTTTCTTT.